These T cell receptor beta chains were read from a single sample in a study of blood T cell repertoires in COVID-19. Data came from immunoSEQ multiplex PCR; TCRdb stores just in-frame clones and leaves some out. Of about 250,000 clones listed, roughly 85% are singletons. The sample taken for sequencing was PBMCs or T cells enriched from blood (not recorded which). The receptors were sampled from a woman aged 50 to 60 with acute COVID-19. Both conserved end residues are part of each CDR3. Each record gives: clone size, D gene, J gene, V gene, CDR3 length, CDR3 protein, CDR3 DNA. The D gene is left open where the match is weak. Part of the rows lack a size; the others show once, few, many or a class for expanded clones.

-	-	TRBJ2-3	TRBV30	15	CAWSVRGITTDTQYF	TGTGCCTGGAGTGTACGCGGGATCACCACAGATACGCAGTATTTT
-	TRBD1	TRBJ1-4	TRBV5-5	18	CASSLGRDRESTNEKLFF	TGTGCCAGCAGCTTGGGGAGGGACAGGGAATCAACTAATGAAAAACTGTTTTTT
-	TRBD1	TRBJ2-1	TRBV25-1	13	CASSRQGVNEQFF	TGTGCCAGCAGTCGACAGGGTGTCAATGAGCAGTTCTTC
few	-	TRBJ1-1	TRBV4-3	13	CASSLEGGTEAFF	TGCGCCAGCAGCCTCGAGGGAGGCACTGAAGCTTTCTTT
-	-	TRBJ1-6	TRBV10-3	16	CAISESTGGESSPLHF	TGTGCCATCAGTGAGTCAACGGGAGGGGAGAGTTCACCCCTCCACTTT
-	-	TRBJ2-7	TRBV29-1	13	CSVPGGSVYEQYF	TGCAGCGTTCCTGGGGGCTCTGTCTACGAGCAGTACTTC
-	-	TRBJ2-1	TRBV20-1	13	CSASFQAYNEQFF	TGCAGTGCTAGTTTCCAGGCGTACAATGAGCAGTTCTTC
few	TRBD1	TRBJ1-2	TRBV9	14	CASSGTGGFYGYTF	TGTGCCAGCAGCGGGACAGGAGGCTTCTATGGCTACACCTTC
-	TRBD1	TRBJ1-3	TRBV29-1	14	CSVVGGTVGNTIYF	TGCAGCGTTGTAGGCGGGACAGTTGGAAACACCATATATTTT
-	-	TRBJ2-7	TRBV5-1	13	CASSLGYRAEQYF	TGCGCCAGCAGCTTGGGGTACAGAGCCGAGCAGTACTTC
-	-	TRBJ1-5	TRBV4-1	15	CASSAQEYSNQPQHF	TGCGCCAGCAGCGCCCAAGAGTATAGCAATCAGCCCCAGCATTTT
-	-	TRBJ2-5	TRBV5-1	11	CASTNQETQYF	TGCGCCAGCACCAACCAAGAGACCCAGTACTTC
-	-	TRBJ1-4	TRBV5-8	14	CASSPGAGDEKLFF	TGTGCCAGCAGCCCTGGAGCAGGGGATGAAAAACTGTTTTTT
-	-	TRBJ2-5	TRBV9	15	CASSPSGGGRETQYF	TGTGCCAGCAGCCCCTCCGGTGGCGGGCGTGAGACCCAGTACTTC
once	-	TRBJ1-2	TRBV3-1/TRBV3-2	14	CASSQDFRGYGYTF	TGTGCCAGCAGCCAAGATTTCAGGGGCTATGGCTACACCTTC
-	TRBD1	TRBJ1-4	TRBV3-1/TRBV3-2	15	CASSSRQGAGEKLFF	TGTGCCAGCAGCTCCCGACAGGGGGCAGGGGAAAAACTGTTTTTT
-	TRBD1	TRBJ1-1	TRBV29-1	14	CSVGRTGMNTEAFF	TGCAGCGTTGGCCGGACAGGGATGAACACTGAAGCTTTCTTT
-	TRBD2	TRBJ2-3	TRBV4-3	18	CASSQGRLAGGFADTQYF	TGCGCCAGCAGCCAAGGTCGACTAGCGGGGGGGTTCGCAGATACGCAGTATTTT
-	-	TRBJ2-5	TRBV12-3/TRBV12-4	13	CASSLDRSETQYF	TGTGCCAGCAGTTTAGACCGATCAGAGACTCAGTACTTC
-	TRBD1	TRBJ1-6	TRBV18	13	CASSPGQDSPLHF	TGTGCCAGCTCACCGGGACAGGATTCACCCCTCCACTTT
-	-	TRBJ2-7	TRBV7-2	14	CASSPVHEIYEQYF	TGTGCCAGCAGCCCCGTCCACGAGATCTACGAGCAGTACTTC
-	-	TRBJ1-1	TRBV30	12	CAWNSGFTEAFF	TGTGCCTGGAACTCAGGGTTCACTGAAGCTTTCTTT